The clone carrying this T cell receptor beta chain was detected only a few times. The antigen is not known. The authors extracted RNA and reverse transcribed it into cDNA as the sequencing template. Assay: immunoSEQ multiplex PCR; the TCRdb copy retains only in-frame clones and omits some. The sample holds 130,000 or so clones; roughly 50% are singletons and the top ten take 10%. The data are from a study of CD8+ T cells in alopecia areata. Study-level points and caveats: TCR sharing across patients was less clear than in mice, possibly HLA-related.

The CDR3 is 12 amino acids. Germline V CDR1 and CDR2: SQVTM, ANQGSEA. V dropped 5 bases and J dropped 4 bases, with 9 bases sitting between them. Lesional scalp punch biopsies and peripheral blood were collected from alopecia areata patients. PBMCs yielded sorted CD4+ and CD8+ T cells. Sequencing used NKG2D-low CD8+ T cells sorted from blood. This receptor was obtained from a human donor with alopecia areata. V is TRBV29-1 and J is TRBJ1-5; D not certain. The CDR3 DNA sequence: TGCAGCGTTATGGAAGGGAATCAGCCCCAGCATTTT. It specifies CSVMEGNQPQHF.